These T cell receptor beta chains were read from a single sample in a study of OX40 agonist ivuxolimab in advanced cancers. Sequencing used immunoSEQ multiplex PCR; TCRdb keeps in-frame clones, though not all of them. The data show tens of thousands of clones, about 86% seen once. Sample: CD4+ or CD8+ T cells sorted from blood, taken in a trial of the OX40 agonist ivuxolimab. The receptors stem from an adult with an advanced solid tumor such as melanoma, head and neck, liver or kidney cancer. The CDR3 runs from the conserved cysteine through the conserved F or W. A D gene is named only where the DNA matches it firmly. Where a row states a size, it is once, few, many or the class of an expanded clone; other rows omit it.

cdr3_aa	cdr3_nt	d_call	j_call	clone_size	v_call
CASSLGQALYEQYF	TGTGCCAGCAGCTTAGGACAGGCGCTTTACGAGCAGTACTTC	.	TRBJ2-7	.	TRBV11-1
CSVPGGAGTQYF	TGCAGCGTTCCAGGGGGCGCGGGGACCCAGTACTTC	TRBD1	TRBJ2-5	few	TRBV29-1
CASSQGLGSYNEQFF	TGCGCCAGCAGCCAAGGACTAGGCTCCTACAATGAGCAGTTCTTC	.	TRBJ2-1	.	TRBV4-1
CASSLPQGAYEQYF	TGTGCCAGCAGTTTGCCACAGGGGGCCTACGAGCAGTACTTC	TRBD1	TRBJ2-7	.	TRBV2
CASSLGGVNQPQHF	TGTGCCAGCAGTTTGGGGGGAGTCAATCAGCCCCAGCATTTT	.	TRBJ1-5	.	TRBV28
CASSLGGLYEQYF	TGTGCCAGCAGCTTAGGCGGTCTCTACGAGCAGTACTTC	.	TRBJ2-7	.	TRBV13
CASSTRTRVTEAFF	TGTGCCAGCAGCACCCGGACCCGGGTCACTGAAGCTTTCTTT	.	TRBJ1-1	.	TRBV7-8
CASSLRGGDTEAFF	TGTGCCAGCAGCTTAAGGGGGGGAGATACTGAAGCTTTCTTT	.	TRBJ1-1	once	TRBV11-2
CASRASNTEAFF	TGTGCCAGCAGGGCATCGAACACTGAAGCTTTCTTT	.	TRBJ1-1	few	TRBV6-5
CASSDSGGTEAFF	TGTGCCAGCAGCGACTCAGGGGGCACTGAAGCTTTCTTT	TRBD1	TRBJ1-1	.	TRBV5-4
CASSFYQGAGQPQHF	TGTGCCAGCAGTTTTTACCAGGGGGCCGGTCAGCCCCAGCATTTT	TRBD1	TRBJ1-5	.	TRBV28
CASSPLSTDTQYF	TGTGCCAGCAGCCCACTTAGCACAGATACGCAGTATTTT	.	TRBJ2-3	.	TRBV13
CASSQQGGVYGYTF	TGTGCCAGCAGCCAACAGGGCGGGGTCTATGGCTACACCTTC	.	TRBJ1-2	once	TRBV7-8
CASSFGTAQETQYF	TGCGCCAGCAGCTTCGGGACCGCTCAAGAGACCCAGTACTTC	.	TRBJ2-5	.	TRBV5-1
CASSPGTGEIEAFF	TGTGCCAGCAGTCCCGGGACAGGGGAGATTGAAGCTTTCTTT	TRBD1	TRBJ1-1	once	TRBV28
CASSLGGHGSNSGNTIYF	TGTGCCAGCAGCTTGGGAGGTCACGGCAGTAACTCTGGAAACACCATATATTTT	.	TRBJ1-3	.	TRBV5-4
CASSEQWEFYGYTF	TGTGCCAGCAGTGAACAGTGGGAGTTCTATGGCTACACCTTC	.	TRBJ1-2	.	TRBV6-1
CASSYWQDSNQPQHF	TGTGCCAGCAGTTACTGGCAGGATAGCAATCAGCCCCAGCATTTT	.	TRBJ1-5	few	TRBV6-6
CASSLRGSSTDTQYF	TGTGCCAGCAGCTTGAGGGGTAGTAGCACAGATACGCAGTATTTT	.	TRBJ2-3	few	TRBV11-3
CASSRLAGVANEQFF	TGTGCCAGCAGCCGACTAGCGGGAGTAGCTAATGAGCAGTTCTTC	TRBD2	TRBJ2-1	.	TRBV27
CASSPSPSTDTQYF	TGTGCCAGCTCACCCTCCCCCTCAACAGATACGCAGTATTTT	.	TRBJ2-3	.	TRBV18
CSVEAQGLAGSLGSYNEQFF	TGCAGCGTTGAAGCCCAGGGACTAGCGGGATCCCTGGGGTCCTACAATGAGCAGTTCTTC	TRBD2	TRBJ2-1	.	TRBV29-1
CAIRGPTGIGANVLTF	TGTGCCATCAGAGGGCCCACAGGGATTGGGGCCAACGTCCTGACTTTC	.	TRBJ2-6	.	TRBV10-3
CASRDRGNQPQHF	TGTGCCAGTAGGGACAGGGGAAATCAGCCCCAGCATTTT	TRBD1	TRBJ1-5	.	TRBV19
CASSRTNYGYTF	TGTGCCAGCAGCCGAACTAACTATGGCTACACCTTC	.	TRBJ1-2	.	TRBV2
CASSPWGRSNEQFF	TGTGCCAGCAGCCCGTGGGGCCGGAGCAATGAGCAGTTCTTC	.	TRBJ2-1	once	TRBV11-2
CASSLDREDTGELFF	TGCGCCAGCAGCCTGGACAGGGAGGACACCGGGGAGCTGTTTTTT	TRBD1	TRBJ2-2	.	TRBV5-1
CASSPTGSNYGYTF	TGCGCCAGCAGCCCGACAGGGTCGAACTATGGCTACACCTTC	TRBD1	TRBJ1-2	.	TRBV5-1
CASEGSQNVEQYF	TGTGCCAGCGAGGGGTCCCAGAATGTGGAGCAGTACTTC	.	TRBJ2-7	.	TRBV2
CASSDRDLGTGELFF	TGTGCCAGTAGTGACCGGGACCTTGGGACCGGGGAGCTGTTTTTT	.	TRBJ2-2	.	TRBV19
CASSWVAGSNGELFF	TGTGCCAGCAGCTGGGTGGCAGGGAGCAACGGGGAGCTGTTTTTT	.	TRBJ2-2	once	TRBV5-5
CASSLATGGRDEQFF	TGCGCCAGCAGCTTGGCGACAGGGGGCAGGGATGAGCAGTTCTTC	TRBD1	TRBJ2-1	.	TRBV5-1
CASSNRDDQPQHF	TGTGCCAGCAGCAACAGGGACGATCAGCCCCAGCATTTT	.	TRBJ1-5	.	TRBV7-9
CASSQGQGNSPLHF	TGTGCCAGCAGCCAGGGACAGGGCAATTCACCCCTCCACTTT	TRBD1	TRBJ1-6	.	TRBV7-3
CASENPGVGSYEQYF	TGTGCCAGCGAAAATCCGGGGGTCGGCTCCTACGAGCAGTACTTC	.	TRBJ2-7	.	TRBV6-1
CASNNPLANNEQFF	TGTGCCAGCAACAACCCACTCGCGAACAATGAGCAGTTCTTC	.	TRBJ2-1	few	TRBV7-3
CASSVEPSGGSYEQYF	TGTGCCAGCAGCGTAGAGCCTAGCGGGGGCTCCTACGAGCAGTACTTC	TRBD2	TRBJ2-7	.	TRBV9
CASSEDALAGVRFF	TGTGCCAGCAGTGAAGACGCACTAGCGGGGGTACGGTTCTTC	TRBD2	TRBJ2-1	.	TRBV2
CASSQDRLAVSTDTQYF	TGTGCCAGCAGCCAAGACCGACTAGCAGTGAGCACAGATACGCAGTATTTT	TRBD2	TRBJ2-3	.	TRBV4-2
CASSLARSSYNSPLHF	TGTGCCAGCAGCTTAGCTCGGAGCTCCTATAATTCACCCCTCCACTTT	.	TRBJ1-6	.	TRBV7-9
CASSLGAGLAGAQETQYF	TGTGCCAGCAGCTTGGGGGCTGGACTAGCGGGGGCCCAAGAGACCCAGTACTTC	TRBD2	TRBJ2-5	.	TRBV5-4
CASSFLTDTQYF	TGTGCCAGCAGCTTCCTAACAGATACGCAGTATTTT	.	TRBJ2-3	.	TRBV7-2
CASSQPQRGVGYEQYF	TGTGCCAGCAGCCAACCTCAGCGGGGGGTTGGCTACGAGCAGTACTTC	TRBD2	TRBJ2-7	.	TRBV14
CASRRGFGDYEQYF	TGTGCCAGCAGACGTGGGTTTGGGGACTACGAGCAGTACTTC	.	TRBJ2-7	.	TRBV5-6
CASSLVRETQYF	TGTGCCAGCAGCTTAGTGCGGGAGACCCAGTACTTC	.	TRBJ2-5	.	TRBV7-8
CASSRQSDYEQYF	TGTGCCAGCAGCCGACAGTCAGACTACGAGCAGTACTTC	.	TRBJ2-7	.	TRBV11-3
CASSTVSEQYF	TGTGCCAGCAGCACCGTGAGTGAGCAGTACTTC	.	TRBJ2-7	.	TRBV6-4
CASSRTSGRNNEQYF	TGTGCCAGCAGTCGGACTAGCGGGAGGAACAACGAGCAGTACTTC	TRBD2	TRBJ2-7	.	TRBV6-6
CASTKTGGPYEQYF	TGTGCCAGCACCAAGACAGGGGGACCTTACGAGCAGTACTTC	TRBD1	TRBJ2-7	.	TRBV6-5
CASSLAGMWWYEQYF	TGTGCCAGCAGCCTAGCCGGGATGTGGTGGTACGAGCAGTACTTC	.	TRBJ2-7	few	TRBV7-2
CSVDRDRASNYGYTF	TGCAGCGTTGACCGGGACAGGGCTTCTAACTATGGCTACACCTTC	TRBD1	TRBJ1-2	once	TRBV29-1
CASSSLRDTQYF	TGTGCCAGCAGCTCCCTCCGAGATACGCAGTATTTT	.	TRBJ2-3	once	TRBV11-1
CASSLGQNTEAFF	TGTGCCAGCAGCCTTGGACAGAACACTGAAGCTTTCTTT	.	TRBJ1-1	.	TRBV11-2
CATVRAGGGNEQFF	TGTGCCACCGTTAGGGCGGGGGGGGGCAATGAGCAGTTCTTC	TRBD2	TRBJ2-1	.	TRBV6-5
CASSLTGATEAFF	TGTGCCAGCAGTCTGACAGGGGCGACTGAAGCTTTCTTT	TRBD1	TRBJ1-1	.	TRBV6-6